This entry lists 26 T cell receptor beta chains sequenced from one sample in a study of OX40 agonist ivuxolimab in advanced cancers. Using immunoSEQ multiplex PCR, the repertoire was profiled, and TCRdb retains in-frame clones only, with some absent. The repertoire holds around 80,000 clones, with around 86% as singletons. The sample in question was CD4+ or CD8+ T cells sorted from blood, obtained in a trial of the OX40 agonist ivuxolimab. Receptors were obtained from an adult with an advanced solid tumor such as melanoma, head and neck, liver or kidney cancer.

Worth noting for this clone: At one end the junction does not follow the germline gene, possibly because of a read error. CDR3 sequence reads: CARSEGWGPAFPQHF. The CDR3 DNA is TGTGCCAGGAGTGAAGGCTGGGGCCCCGCGTTCCCCCAGCATTTT. The chain uses TRBV6-1 and TRBJ1-5, with D perhaps matching TRBD1 (5 bases). This CDR3 is built from 15 residues. Germline lookup yields CDR1 MNHNS and CDR2 SASEGT.

The V gene is TRBV6-5, the J gene TRBJ1-2, with D perhaps TRBD1 (5 bases). This CDR3 spans 13 amino acids. Looked up from germline, CDR1 is MNHEY and CDR2 is SVGAGI. The V end lost 5 bases, the J end lost 3 bases, and 10 bases lay between the germline ends. Here the CDR3 reads CASSRRGDYGYTF. CDR3 DNA: TGTGCCAGCAGTAGGAGAGGGGACTATGGCTACACCTTC.

The chain couples TRBV18 to TRBJ2-7, with 8 bases lining up with TRBD1. The CDR3 is 17 amino acids. Per germline, CDR1 KGHSH and CDR2 LQKENI. J was trimmed by 2 bases and V by 3 bases; bases with no gene match: 12. The CDR3 DNA is TGTGCCAGCTCACCCGCAACCGGACAGGGATGGACCTACGAGCAGTACTTC. Amino acid sequence: CASSPATGQGWTYEQYF.

V and J are TRBV29-1 and TRBJ1-4; tentatively, D is TRBD1 (6 bases). Germline V gene lookup returns CDR1 SQVTM and CDR2 ANQGSEA. CDR3 length: 13 residues. V was trimmed by 7 bases and J by 3 bases, leaving 12 bases between them. The CDR3 bases are TGCAGCGGAAGGGGGGCATCTAATGAAAAACTGTTTTTT. Residues: CSGRGASNEKLFF. Full variable domain (remainder filled in from reference TRBV29-1 and TRBJ1-4): SAVISQKPSRDICQRGTSLTIQCQVDSQVTMMFWYRQQPGQSLTLIATANQGSEATYESGFVIDKFPISRPNLTFSTLTVSNMSPEDSSIYLCSGRGASNEKLFFGSGTQLSVL.

This chain uses TRBV29-1 with TRBJ1-2; 9 nucleotides line up with TRBD1. J was trimmed by 5 bases and V by 8 bases; bases with no gene match: 6. The CDR3 is 12 amino acids. The germline gives CDR1 SQVTM, CDR2 ANQGSEA. DNA for the CDR3: TGCAGCTTTTCCGGGACAGGGTATGGCTACACCTTC. Translation: CSFSGTGYGYTF.

The rearrangement links TRBV12-5 to TRBJ1-3; D unresolved. This CDR3 spans 15 amino acids. V lost 9 bases and J 0 bases, leaving 15 bases between the germline ends. CDR1 is LGHNT, CDR2 FRNRAP, per germline. CDR3 sequence (DNA): TGTGCTAGCTGCGTGGACTCTTGCTCTGGAAACACCATATATTTT. It is translated as CASCVDSCSGNTIYF. The whole variable domain, filled in from reference TRBV12-5 and TRBJ1-3, reads DARVTQTPRHKVTEMGQEVTMRCQPILGHNTVFWYRQTMMQGLELLAYFRNRAPLDDSGMPKDRFSAEMPDATLATLKIQPSEPRDSAVYFCASCVDSCSGNTIYFGEGSWLTVV.

This clone has just one count. The rearrangement joins TRBV10-3 to TRBJ1-1, with D perhaps TRBD1 (5 bases). Germline lookup yields CDR1 ENHRY and CDR2 SYGVKD. The CDR3 totals 15 residues. V lost 7 bases and J 4 bases, leaving 19 bases between the germline ends. The CDR3 loop reads CAITLTGEVGTEAFF. For the CDR3, the DNA is TGTGCCATCACCCTGACGGGGGAGGTGGGCACTGAAGCTTTCTTT.

The chain carries TRBV7-2 and TRBJ1-4, with TRBD1 matching over 7 bases. CDR1 is SGHTA, CDR2 FQGNSA, per germline. V shed 4 bases, J shed 3 bases, and the junction held 5 bases outside the gene matches. This CDR3 is built from 15 residues. The CDR3 spells CASSSRTGSNEKLFF. For the CDR3, the DNA is TGTGCCAGCAGCTCCCGGACAGGTTCTAATGAAAAACTGTTTTTT.

The chain employs TRBV5-1 and TRBJ2-3; TRBD2 matches 7 bases. The CDR3 sequence is 17 residues long. From germline, CDR1 is SGHRS and CDR2 YFSETQ. V was clipped by 8 bases and J by 0 bases; unmatched bases: 15. CDR3 DNA sequence: TGCGCCAGTCAAACGAGCATCCATAGCGGGAGCACAGATACGCAGTATTTT. As protein: CASQTSIHSGSTDTQYF.

The chain combines TRBV11-3 with TRBJ2-1; D remains unclear. Germline CDR1 and CDR2: SGHNT and YENEEA. V dropped 1 base and J dropped 9 bases, with 10 bases sitting between them. The CDR3 sequence is 13 residues long. The CDR3 sequence is CASSLGLASEQFF. In DNA, the CDR3 is TGTGCCAGCAGCTTAGGGCTGGCGTCTGAGCAGTTCTTC.

The chain recombines TRBV6-5 with TRBJ1-1, with 12 bases identical to TRBD1. The CDR3 length is 14 residues. CDR1 and CDR2 (germline): MNHEY, SVGAGI. Trimming cost V 0 bases and J 10 bases; bases outside gene matches: 3. The CDR3: CASSYSGQGARAFF. The CDR3 DNA reads TGTGCCAGCAGTTACTCGGGACAGGGGGCGAGAGCTTTCTTT.

This chain links TRBV6-5 with TRBJ2-3, with 8 positions matching TRBD2. V was pared by 2 bases and J by 5 bases, with 9 bases of the junction left unmatched. The CDR3 covers 16 residues. Germline V gene lookup returns CDR1 MNHEY and CDR2 SVGAGI. CDR3 loop: CASSYTSGGHRDTQYF. The CDR3 DNA reads TGTGCCAGCAGTTACACTAGCGGAGGCCACAGAGATACGCAGTATTTT.

V gene TRBV5-4 combines with J gene TRBJ2-2, with TRBD2 identical over 10 bases. The CDR3 contains 16 residues. Per germline, CDR1 SGHNT and CDR2 YYREEE (reference sequence). V trimming: 0 bases; J trimming: 4 bases; junction bases outside the gene matches: 3. The CDR3 bases are TGTGCCAGCAGCTTGGTAGCGGGGGGCAGCACCGGGGAGCTGTTTTTT. This codes for CASSLVAGGSTGELFF. Supplemented by reference TRBV5-4 and TRBJ2-2, the full variable domain reads ETGVTQSPTHLIKTRGQQVTLRCSSQSGHNTVSWYQQALGQGPQFIFQYYREEENGRGNFPPRFSGLQFPNYSSELNVNALELDDSALYLCASSLVAGGSTGELFFGEGSRLTVL.

J is TRBJ1-1 and V is TRBV5-1; D perhaps matches TRBD1 (5 bases). The germline V gene encodes CDR1 SGHRS and CDR2 YFSETQ. The CDR3 sequence is 18 residues long. Trimming cost V 0 bases and J 0 bases, with 18 bases left between them. CDR3 in amino acids: CASSLAGAAGPMNTEAFF. The CDR3 region has the DNA TGCGCCAGCAGCTTGGCCGGGGCCGCAGGTCCAATGAACACTGAAGCTTTCTTT.

The V gene is TRBV7-2, the J gene TRBJ1-5; no reliable D call. This CDR3 is built from 13 residues. Trimming removed 1 base at V and 8 bases at J, with 9 bases between. From germline, CDR1 is SGHTA and CDR2 FQGNSA. The CDR3, as DNA: TGTGCCAGCAGCTTAGGACCTAGGGAGCCCCAGCATTTT. It is translated as CASSLGPREPQHF.

V and J are TRBV10-2 and TRBJ2-1, with 12 bases identical to TRBD2. The CDR3 length is 13 residues. Germline trimming cut 8 bases from V and 9 bases from J; bases unmatched to any gene: 5. Germline values: CDR1 WSHSY, CDR2 SAAADI. In DNA, the CDR3 is TGCGCCAGCTCTAGCGGGGGGGTAGGTGAGCAGTTCTTC. It encodes CASSSGGVGEQFF.

The chain combines TRBV14 with TRBJ1-3; tentatively, D is TRBD1 (5 bases). This CDR3 has 17 amino acids. Germline lookup yields CDR1 SGHDN and CDR2 FVKESK. V shed 1 base and J shed 0 bases, with 13 bases lying between them. This CDR3 is CASSQVGRGSSGNTIYF. In DNA form, the CDR3 reads TGTGCCAGCAGCCAAGTTGGTCGGGGCAGCTCTGGAAACACCATATATTTT.

The chain employs TRBV11-2 and TRBJ2-5; no firm D call. Germline V gene lookup returns CDR1 SGHAT and CDR2 FQNNGV. This CDR3 is built from 12 residues. Trimming stripped 5 bases from V and 4 bases from J, with 8 bases between. CDR3 nucleotides: TGTGCCAGCAGCCCCGTCGTAGAGACCCAGTACTTC. It codes for CASSPVVETQYF.

This clone was picked up a small number of times. The chain combines TRBV7-7 with TRBJ1-3; TRBD1 might be the D (5 bases). Germline loops: CDR1 SSHAT, CDR2 FNYEAQ (reference sequence). There are 14 residues in the CDR3. CDR3 sequence: CAVRPTGPGNTIYF. For the CDR3, the DNA is TGTGCTGTCCGCCCCACAGGTCCTGGAAACACCATATATTTT.

V usage is TRBV11-2 and J usage is TRBJ2-7, with TRBD1 matching over 10 bases. The CDR3 length is 18 residues. Germline loops: CDR1 SGHAT, CDR2 FQNNGV. V shed 5 bases and J 1 base; nucleotides not matched to a gene: 14. CDR3 coding DNA: TGTGCCAGCAGCCCACTTGAAATGGGACAGGGGAGGTCCTACGAGCAGTACTTC. Its protein product is CASSPLEMGQGRSYEQYF.

The rearrangement uses TRBV5-8 and TRBJ1-6; D is unclear. This CDR3 has 16 residues. In germline, CDR1 is SGHTS, CDR2 YDEGEE. V was cut by 2 bases and J by 5 bases, with 14 bases left in between. This CDR3 reads CASSLGRGLNNSPLHF. In DNA form, the CDR3 reads TGTGCCAGCAGCTTAGGACGGGGTTTGAATAATTCACCCCTCCACTTT.

The V gene is TRBV4-3, the J gene TRBJ1-1, with no clear D. CDR3 length equals 13 residues. The V gene's germline CDR1 is LGHNA and CDR2 YSLEER. CDR3 in amino acids: CARTGGEDTEAFF. CDR3 DNA: TGCGCAAGGACTGGAGGCGAGGACACTGAAGCTTTCTTT.

V gene TRBV7-7 combines with J gene TRBJ1-3; a weak D match, TRBD1 (6 bases). Looked up from germline, CDR1 is SSHAT and CDR2 is FNYEAQ (reference sequence). Trimming took 5 bases from V and 1 from J, leaving 9 bases between them. The CDR3 contains 14 residues. DNA for the CDR3: TGTGCCAGCAGCGAACAGGGTTCTGGAAACACCATATATTTT. Translation gives CASSEQGSGNTIYF.

As to this clone: This sample also contains other DNA sequences that code for the same CDR3. The chain's CDR3 is CASSYSSAEQYF. CDR3 DNA: TGTGCCAGCAGTTACTCGTCGGCCGAGCAGTACTTC. The genes are TRBV6-5 and TRBJ2-7; no definite D call. This CDR3 has 12 residues. V was cut by 0 bases and J by 6 bases, with 6 bases left in between. Germline CDR1 is MNHEY and CDR2 is SVGAGI.

The V call is TRBV30, the J call TRBJ1-1; 8 nucleotides agree with TRBD1. After removal of 7 bases from V and 1 base from J, the junction contained 5 bases not matched to a gene. The CDR3 runs 13 residues. CDR1 is GTSNPN, CDR2 SVGIG, per germline (reference sequence). The CDR3 nucleotides are TGTGCCTTTAAGGACAGGGCGAACACTGAAGCTTTCTTT. Its protein product is CAFKDRANTEAFF.

This chain joins TRBV7-2 and TRBJ2-5, with 7 nucleotides matching TRBD1. The germline V gene encodes CDR1 SGHTA and CDR2 FQGNSA. There are 14 residues in the CDR3. V gave up 6 bases and J gave up 2 bases; unmatched junction bases: 6. CDR3 sequence reads: CASRRQGQQETQYF. Written as DNA, the CDR3 is TGTGCCAGCAGGCGACAGGGCCAACAAGAGACCCAGTACTTC.